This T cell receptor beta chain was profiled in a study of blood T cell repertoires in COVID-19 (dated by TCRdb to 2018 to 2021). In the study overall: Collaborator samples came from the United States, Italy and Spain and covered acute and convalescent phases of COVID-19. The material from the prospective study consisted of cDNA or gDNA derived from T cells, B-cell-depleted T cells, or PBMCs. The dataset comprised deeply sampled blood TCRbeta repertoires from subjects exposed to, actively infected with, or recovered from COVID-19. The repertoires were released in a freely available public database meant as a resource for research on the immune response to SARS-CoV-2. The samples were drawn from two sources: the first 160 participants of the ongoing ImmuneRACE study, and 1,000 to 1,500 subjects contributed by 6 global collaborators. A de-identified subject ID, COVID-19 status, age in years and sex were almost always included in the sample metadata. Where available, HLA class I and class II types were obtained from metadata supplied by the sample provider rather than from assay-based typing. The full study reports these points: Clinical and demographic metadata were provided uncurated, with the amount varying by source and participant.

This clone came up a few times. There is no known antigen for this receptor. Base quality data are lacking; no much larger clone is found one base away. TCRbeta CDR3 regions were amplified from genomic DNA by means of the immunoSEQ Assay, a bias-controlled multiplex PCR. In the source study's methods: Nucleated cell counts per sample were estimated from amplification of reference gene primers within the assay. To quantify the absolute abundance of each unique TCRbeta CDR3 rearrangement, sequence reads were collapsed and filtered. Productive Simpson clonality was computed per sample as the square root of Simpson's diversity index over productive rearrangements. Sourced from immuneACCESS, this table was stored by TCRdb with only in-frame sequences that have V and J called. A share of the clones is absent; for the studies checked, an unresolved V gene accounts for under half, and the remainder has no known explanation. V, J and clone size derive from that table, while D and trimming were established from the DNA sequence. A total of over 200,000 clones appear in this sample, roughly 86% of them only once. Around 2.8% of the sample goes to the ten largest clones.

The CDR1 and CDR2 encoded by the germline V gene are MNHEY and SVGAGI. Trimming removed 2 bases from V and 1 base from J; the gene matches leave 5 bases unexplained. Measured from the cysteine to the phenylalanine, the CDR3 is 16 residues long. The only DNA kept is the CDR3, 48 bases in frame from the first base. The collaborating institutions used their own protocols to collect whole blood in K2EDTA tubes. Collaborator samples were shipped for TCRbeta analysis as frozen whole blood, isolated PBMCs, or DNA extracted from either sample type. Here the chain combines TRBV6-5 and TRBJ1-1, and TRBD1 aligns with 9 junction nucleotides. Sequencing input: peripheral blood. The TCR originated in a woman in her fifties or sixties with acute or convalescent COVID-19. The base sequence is TGTGCCAGCAGTTACCGGACAGGGGTTTCGAACACTGAAGCTTTCTTT. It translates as CASSYRTGVSNTEAFF.